This TCR beta chain was recovered during a study of T cell changes during pregnancy in multiple sclerosis. Germline CDR1 is GTSNPN and CDR2 is SVGIG (reference sequence). Trimming stripped 1 base from V and 4 bases from J, with 11 bases between. The CDR3 sequence is 14 residues long. Measured with immunoSEQ multiplex PCR; TCRdb has only the in-frame clones, and not every one. The repertoire has roughly 110,000 clones, 92% of them found once; the top ten carry 0.78%. This clone turned up a few times. This specimen was peripheral blood, taken in the third trimester of pregnancy. The clonotype comes from a female donor in good health, enrolled as a control in a pregnancy study. The rearrangement links TRBV30 to TRBJ1-5; unclear D gene. The CDR3: CAWSDGQRNQPQHF. The CDR3 nucleotides read TGTGCCTGGAGTGACGGTCAGCGTAATCAGCCCCAGCATTTT.